This T cell receptor (beta chain) was captured in a study of T cell responses to AZD1222 COVID-19 vaccine. Assay used: immunoSEQ multiplex PCR; TCRdb lists only in-frame clones, some missing. The data hold 150,000 to 200,000 clones, with around 95% observed a single time. As to this clone: Its antigen is still unknown.

The study, taken as a whole, reports: Mostly white British, mostly female donors; authors suggested clonal diversity may be underestimated. Across the whole spike, CD4 TCRs peaked at regions 160-218 and 743-854. Unmutated variant regions are reportedly the target of nearly half of TCRs that are spike-specific.

CDR1 MNHEY and CDR2 SMNVEV come from the germline V gene (reference sequence). Deletions cut 3 bases from V and 2 bases from J, with 14 bases between. This CDR3 region has 16 residues. The chain is built from TRBV27 and TRBJ2-1; TRBD1 might be the D (5 bases). Sequencing used peripheral blood, obtained on day 0 of AZD1222 vaccination. The sequence derives from an adult in good health. CDR3 residues: CASSFLKGQPYNEQFF. The CDR3 nucleotides read TGTGCCAGCAGTTTTCTGAAGGGGCAGCCCTACAATGAGCAGTTCTTC.